This entry is about one TCR beta chain. Its antigen is as yet unknown. In germline, CDR1 is SQVTM, CDR2 ANQGSEA. With V trimmed by 7 bases and J by 1 base, 6 bases remained unmatched. The CDR3 sequence is 13 residues long. The data belong to a study of cytomegalovirus exposure and HLA in healthy donors. Regarding the study as a whole: The listing of fewer than 200 TCR beta chains classed them as cytomegalovirus-associated. Analysis performed later showed TCR beta chains linked to HLA being more clonally expanded than equally common others. Some V segments, including TRBV6-2 and TRBV6-3, were excluded as indistinguishable.

PCR amplification relied on 60 Vbeta primers (plus 13 Jbeta primers). Authors' methods: Unique TCR beta chains numbered 60 million to 100 million in a later analysis, with about 11 million shared. Sequencing was performed with immunoSEQ multiplex PCR; in TCRdb, only in-frame clones are kept and a portion is missing. That table gives V, J and clone size, and the DNA gave D and trimming. The sample yields 100,000 to 130,000 clones, approximately 76% seen once. The sample was PBMCs. The TCR originated in a man between 18 and 35 years old in good health and CMV-seronegative. The V gene is TRBV29-1, the J gene TRBJ1-2; 7 nucleotides agree with TRBD1. The CDR3 sequence: CSGRDSNNYGYTF. In DNA form, the CDR3 reads TGCAGCGGACGGGACAGCAATAACTATGGCTACACCTTC.